Reported below is one T cell receptor beta chain. The assay was immunoSEQ multiplex PCR, and TCRdb's table has in-frame clones only and misses some. Of more than 50,000 clones detected, about 90% appear once; the ten largest clones hold about 5.6%. This sample was taken from a study of OX40 agonist ivuxolimab in advanced cancers. Source: CD4+ or CD8+ T cells sorted from blood, taken in a trial of the OX40 agonist ivuxolimab. This clonotype was sampled from an adult with an advanced solid tumor such as melanoma, head and neck, liver or kidney cancer.

This CDR3 reads CASGGGTGGADTQYF. In nucleotides, the CDR3 is TGTGCCAGCGGGGGTGGGACAGGGGGCGCAGATACGCAGTATTTT. The J gene is TRBJ2-3, the V gene TRBV2, with 12 bases lining up with TRBD1. The CDR3 is 15 amino acids. With 8 bases clipped from V and 4 bases from J, the junction kept 7 bases outside the gene matches. Per germline, CDR1 SNHLY and CDR2 FYNNEI.